The next 26 T cell receptor beta chains were all read from a single sample in a study of shared clonotypes between healthy human individuals. Repertoires were generated with immunoSEQ multiplex PCR, while TCRdb's copy carries only in-frame clones and drops some. The table has about 600,000 clones, 95% to 98% seen once; the top ten hold approximately 0.33%. CD45RO negativity and positive selection for CCR7 defined naive CD8 cells, a population that excluded terminally differentiated effector memory CD45RA+ cells. Sequencing was performed on naive CD8+ T cells sorted from blood. The receptor source for this set is a man aged 25-45 years in good health.

The V call is TRBV14, the J call TRBJ2-7; weak D call: TRBD2 (6 bases). CDR3 length: 14 amino acids. The V end lost 4 bases, the J end lost 2 bases, and 12 bases lay between the germline ends. Germline values: CDR1 SGHDN, CDR2 FVKESK. In nucleotides, the CDR3 is TGTGCCAGCAGCCCCCCGGGAGTAACCTACGAGCAGTACTTC. It codes for CASSPPGVTYEQYF.

As for this clone: This same CDR3 is encoded by further DNA sequences in the sample. V gene TRBV5-1 combines with J gene TRBJ2-7, with 8 bases matching TRBD1. The germline V gene has CDR1 SGHRS and CDR2 YFSETQ. V shed 4 bases, J shed 1 base, and the junction held 4 bases outside the gene matches. This CDR3 is 14 amino acids long. The CDR3 sequence is CASSPRQGSYEQYF. The CDR3 DNA is TGCGCCAGCAGCCCTCGACAGGGGTCCTACGAGCAGTACTTC.

The gene calls are TRBV5-1 and TRBJ1-2; 10 bases fit TRBD1. The V segment lost 4 bases and the J segment 2 bases; nucleotides outside the gene matches: 14. CDR3 length: 18 residues. CDR1 is SGHRS, CDR2 YFSETQ, per germline. CDR3 coding DNA: TGCGCCAGCAGCCAAACTTGGACCCCGGACAGGGGGAACTATGGCTACACCTTC. This codes for CASSQTWTPDRGNYGYTF.

This sequence joins TRBV27 and TRBJ2-5; TRBD1 matches 11 bases. The CDR3 has 15 amino acids. The germline V gene has CDR1 MNHEY and CDR2 SMNVEV (reference sequence). V was clipped by 6 bases and J by 3 bases; unmatched bases: 6. In DNA, the CDR3 is TGTGCCAGCAGCAAAGGGACAGGGGGAAAAGAGACCCAGTACTTC. Protein product: CASSKGTGGKETQYF.

The V gene is TRBV5-8, the J gene TRBJ2-1; 13 bases match TRBD2. Per germline, CDR1 SGHTS and CDR2 YDEGEE. The J segment lost 8 bases and the V segment lost 5 bases, leaving 16 bases of the junction unmatched. There are 18 residues in the CDR3. The CDR3 region has the DNA TGTGCCAGCAGTCCGGGACTGCAGACTAGCGGGAGGCACGATGAGCAGTTCTTC. It translates to CASSPGLQTSGRHDEQFF.

The genes are TRBV5-1 and TRBJ1-1; 9 bases fit TRBD1. V shed 3 bases and J 6 bases; nucleotides not matched to a gene: 6. The CDR3 has 14 residues. Germline V gene lookup returns CDR1 SGHRS and CDR2 YFSETQ. CDR3 residues: CASSWTGETPEAFF. CDR3 nucleotide sequence: TGCGCCAGCAGCTGGACAGGGGAAACGCCTGAAGCTTTCTTT. Full variable domain (rest looked up from reference TRBV5-1 and TRBJ1-1): KAGVTQTPRYLIKTRGQQVTLSCSPISGHRSVSWYQQTPGQGLQFLFEYFSETQRNKGNFPGRFSGRQFSNSRSEMNVSTLELGDSALYLCASSWTGETPEAFFGQGTRLTVV.

The chain is built from TRBV9 and TRBJ2-1; no firm D call. Trimming removed 0 bases at V and 9 bases at J, with 7 bases between. The germline V gene has CDR1 SGDLS and CDR2 YYNGEE. The CDR3 extends over 12 amino acids. CDR3 sequence reads: CASSVESSEQFF. The DNA for the CDR3 is TGTGCCAGCAGCGTAGAGTCGTCTGAGCAGTTCTTC.

The V and J genes are TRBV5-4 and TRBJ2-2; D may correspond to TRBD1 or TRBD2 (6 bases each). Germline CDR1 reads SGHNT; CDR2 reads YYREEE (reference sequence). The CDR3 contains 13 residues. The V gene lost 4 bases and the J gene lost 6 bases, with 10 bases spanning the gap. The CDR3 coding sequence is TGTGCCAGCAGCCCCGGGGGCCCCGGGGAGCTGTTTTTT. This codes for CASSPGGPGELFF. Using reference TRBV5-4 and TRBJ2-2 for the parts outside the CDR3, the full variable domain is ETGVTQSPTHLIKTRGQQVTLRCSSQSGHNTVSWYQQALGQGPQFIFQYYREEENGRGNFPPRFSGLQFPNYSSELNVNALELDDSALYLCASSPGGPGELFFGEGSRLTVL.

The genes are TRBV5-1 and TRBJ2-1; 12 bases line up with TRBD2. V shed 8 bases, J shed 5 bases, and the junction held 11 bases outside the gene matches. The CDR3 contains 16 residues. Germline values: CDR1 SGHRS, CDR2 YFSETQ. As DNA, the CDR3 is TGCGCCAGTTCCCAATTTCTAGCGGGAGGGGACAATGAGCAGTTCTTC. It is translated as CASSQFLAGGDNEQFF.

V is TRBV13 and J is TRBJ2-7; weak D call: TRBD2 (6 bases). CDR1 is PRHDT and CDR2 is FYEKMQ in the germline V gene (reference sequence). This CDR3 contains 15 residues. V shed 4 bases and J shed 3 bases, with 16 bases lying between them. DNA of the CDR3: TGTGCCAGCAGCTCTGGGGACTTTGCTCGCTACGAGCAGTACTTC. It is translated as CASSSGDFARYEQYF. The full variable domain, in which reference TRBV13 and TRBJ2-7 provide the parts outside the CDR3, is AAGVIQSPRHLIKEKRETATLKCYPIPRHDTVYWYQQGPGQDPQFLISFYEKMQSDKGSIPDRFSAQQFSDYHSELNMSSLELGDSALYFCASSSGDFARYEQYFGPGTRLTVT.

The V and J genes are TRBV19 and TRBJ2-7; 8 bases map to TRBD2. The junction had 8 bases not matched to a gene; V was cut back by 3 bases and J by 4 bases. CDR3 length equals 15 residues. Germline CDR1 reads LNHDA; CDR2 reads SQIVND (reference sequence). The CDR3 here is CASSMGSGNPYEQYF. CDR3 sequence (DNA): TGTGCCAGTAGTATGGGTAGCGGGAACCCGTACGAGCAGTACTTC.

V is TRBV7-2 and J is TRBJ2-7; 8 bases are shared with TRBD1. V dropped 6 bases and J dropped 2; count of bases not matched to a gene: 9. Germline CDR1 and CDR2: SGHTA and FQGNSA. The CDR3 has 15 amino acids. The CDR3 sequence is CASRTRTGSPYEQYF. For the CDR3, the DNA is TGTGCCAGCAGAACCCGGACAGGGTCTCCCTACGAGCAGTACTTC.

The chain links TRBV2 to TRBJ2-7, with 8 positions matching TRBD2. The germline CDR1 and CDR2 sequences are SNHLY and FYNNEI. The V gene end was trimmed by 2 bases and the J gene end by 0 bases; junction bases not matched to a gene: 6. There are 16 residues in the CDR3. CDR3 protein: CASSERGGSRSYEQYF. The CDR3 region has the DNA TGTGCCAGCAGTGAACGGGGGGGGTCTCGCTCCTACGAGCAGTACTTC.

This sequence joins TRBV7-9 and TRBJ2-2; 11 bases agree with TRBD2. From germline, CDR1 is SEHNR and CDR2 FQNEAQ (reference sequence). This CDR3 spans 15 amino acids. V lost 4 bases to trimming and J lost 10 bases; unmatched junction nucleotides: 8. The CDR3 spells CASSSLLAGDQELFF. As DNA, the CDR3 is TGTGCCAGCAGCTCCTTACTAGCGGGAGATCAGGAGCTGTTTTTT. The full variable domain, with the rest looked up from reference TRBV7-9 and TRBJ2-2, is DTGVSQNPRHKITKRGQNVTFRCDPISEHNRLYWYRQTLGQGPEFLTYFQNEAQLEKSRLLSDRFSAERPKGSFSTLEIQRTEQGDSAMYLCASSSLLAGDQELFFGEGSRLTVL.

The chain recombines TRBV14 with TRBJ2-7; a weak D match, TRBD2 (5 bases). Looked up from germline, CDR1 is SGHDN and CDR2 is FVKESK. This CDR3 is 13 amino acids long. V gave up 6 bases and J gave up 0 bases, with 9 bases separating them. CDR3 nucleotide sequence: TGTGCCAGCAGGGACTTCCGCTCCTACGAGCAGTACTTC. The encoded protein is CASRDFRSYEQYF.

The chain has TRBV7-9 and TRBJ2-7, with D possibly TRBD2 on 6 matching bases. The V end lost 3 bases, the J end lost 5 bases, and 17 bases lay between the germline ends. The CDR3 covers 15 residues. Germline V gene data show CDR1 as SEHNR and CDR2 as FQNEAQ (reference sequence). CDR3 DNA sequence: TGTGCCAGCAGCTTTGCGGGGCTCGGGCGCAACGAGCAGTACTTC. Protein: CASSFAGLGRNEQYF.

CDR3 protein: CASSLGLRDDEQFF. DNA of the CDR3: TGTGCCAGCAGTTTGGGACTACGCGACGATGAGCAGTTCTTC. The rearrangement links TRBV27 to TRBJ2-1, with 7 nucleotides matching TRBD2. This CDR3 is 14 amino acids long. The germline gives CDR1 MNHEY, CDR2 SMNVEV (reference sequence). Trimming cost V 3 bases and J 8 bases; bases outside gene matches: 7.

V usage is TRBV2 and J usage is TRBJ2-3; 8 nucleotides align to TRBD2. The CDR3 contains 12 residues. Per the germline V gene, CDR1 is SNHLY and CDR2 is FYNNEI. The ends lost 8 bases at V and 4 bases at J; junction bases unmatched: 2. CDR3 in amino acids: CASFGGADTQYF. The CDR3 DNA reads as TGTGCCAGCTTCGGGGGGGCAGATACGCAGTATTTT.

The chain recombines TRBV10-2 with TRBJ2-7; 7 bases align to TRBD1. Unmatched junction bases numbered 5, after V lost 5 bases and J lost 7 bases. The CDR3 spans 12 residues. Germline V CDR1 and CDR2: WSHSY, SAAADI. DNA of the CDR3: TGCGCCAGCAGTACAGGGGCTGCTGAGCAGTACTTC. Its translation is CASSTGAAEQYF.

The chain carries TRBV5-8 and TRBJ2-1; TRBD2 aligns across 9 bases. J was trimmed by 6 bases and V by 3 bases; bases with no gene match: 7. Germline CDR1 is SGHTS and CDR2 is YDEGEE. The CDR3 is 15 residues long. As DNA, the CDR3 is TGTGCCAGCAGCTCATGGGTAGCGGGGGCCAATGAGCAGTTCTTC. This sequence encodes CASSSWVAGANEQFF.

This chain uses TRBV28 with TRBJ2-1, with D perhaps being TRBD1 or TRBD2 (5 bases each). Trimming took 2 bases from V and 4 from J, leaving 18 bases between them. The CDR3 loop spans 17 amino acids. Germline CDR1 MDHEN, CDR2 SYDVKM. This CDR3 is CASSLRVRWDRYNEQFF. The CDR3, as DNA: TGTGCCAGCAGTTTAAGGGTCAGGTGGGACCGTTACAATGAGCAGTTCTTC.

The chain recombines TRBV29-1 with TRBJ2-7, with D perhaps matching TRBD1 (6 bases). The ends were cut back, 5 bases at V and 0 bases at J, with 20 bases in the middle. Germline CDR1 is SQVTM and CDR2 is ANQGSEA. CDR3 length: 16 amino acids. The CDR3, as DNA: TGCAGCGTTATTACGCGTGGGACATTGAGCTCCTACGAGCAGTACTTC. Its protein product is CSVITRGTLSSYEQYF.

This chain joins TRBV9 and TRBJ2-1, with a tentative D call TRBD1 (7 bases). The germline V gene has CDR1 SGDLS and CDR2 YYNGEE. The CDR3 is 15 amino acids. The V end lost 0 bases, the J end lost 9 bases, and 16 bases lay between the germline ends. CDR3: CASSVGNRGGPEQFF. CDR3 nucleotides: TGTGCCAGCAGCGTAGGGAACAGGGGAGGCCCTGAGCAGTTCTTC. The full variable domain, with the rest looked up from reference TRBV9 and TRBJ2-1, is DSGVTQTPKHLITATGQRVTLRCSPRSGDLSVYWYQQSLDQGLQFLIQYYNGEERAKGNILERFSAQQFPDLHSELNLSSLELGDSALYFCASSVGNRGGPEQFFGPGTRLTVL.

The genes are TRBV6-5 and TRBJ2-7; 9 bases map to TRBD1. V was pared by 2 bases and J by 5 bases, with 7 bases of the junction left unmatched. CDR1 is MNHEY, CDR2 SVGAGI, per germline. The CDR3 covers 15 residues. This CDR3 reads CASSYQTGGGDEQYF. CDR3 in DNA: TGTGCCAGCAGTTACCAGACAGGGGGTGGCGACGAGCAGTACTTC.

The V gene is TRBV29-1, the J gene TRBJ1-1; tentative D call: TRBD1 (5 bases). The CDR3 runs 13 residues. The V end was cut by 7 bases, the J end by 1 base, with 13 bases between. Looked up from germline, CDR1 is SQVTM and CDR2 is ANQGSEA. The CDR3 sequence is CSALSGENTEAFF. The CDR3 region has the DNA TGCAGCGCCTTGTCGGGGGAGAACACTGAAGCTTTCTTT.

The chain joins TRBV6-6 to TRBJ1-5, with 7 bases lining up with TRBD1. The trim removed 2 bases at V and 6 bases at J, leaving 4 bases unmatched. The CDR3 is 14 amino acids. Germline V gene sequence: CDR1 MNHNY, CDR2 SVGAGI (reference sequence). The CDR3 is CASSYPDRAQPQHF. The CDR3 coding sequence is TGTGCCAGCAGTTACCCCGACAGGGCTCAGCCCCAGCATTTT.